The clone carrying this TCR beta chain was seen a single time. This record comes from a study of cytomegalovirus exposure and HLA in healthy donors. This PCR relied on a set of 60 Vbeta primers and 13 Jbeta primers. Generated by immunoSEQ multiplex PCR, the TCRdb table keeps only in-frame clones and is missing some. The table lists a few hundred thousand clones, 70% to 80% of them singletons. V dropped 3 bases and J dropped 2 bases, with 11 bases sitting between them. Germline values: CDR1 GTSNPN, CDR2 SVGIG (reference sequence). The CDR3 runs to 14 residues. Sequencing was done on a sample of PBMCs. The origin of this receptor is a girl under 10 years old in good health and CMV-seronegative. The chain couples TRBV30 to TRBJ1-5, with D perhaps matching TRBD1 (6 bases). The chain's CDR3 is CAWSSDSGNQPQHF. The CDR3 DNA sequence: TGTGCCTGGAGCTCGGACAGCGGCAATCAGCCCCAGCATTTT.